What follows are 6 T cell receptor beta chains derived from one specimen sequenced in a study of shared clonotypes between healthy human individuals. Some clones are missing from TCRdb's copy, which holds only in-frame ones; the method was immunoSEQ multiplex PCR. The table lists more than 900,000 clones, approximately 80% of them singletons. The sequenced sample consisted of memory CD4+ T cells from PBMCs. Noted subset: CD45RA-negative fraction. The receptors were sampled from a young man in good health. Some clones in this sample may be carry-over from other donors' samples.

The chain employs TRBV6-6 and TRBJ1-4, with a weak D call TRBD1 (5 bases). Germline CDR1 and CDR2: MNHNY and SVGAGI (reference sequence). The CDR3 is made up of 14 amino acids. Trimming removed 2 bases from V and 8 bases from J, with 12 bases in between. The CDR3 protein is CASSYTGEGEKLFF. CDR3 DNA sequence: TGTGCCAGCAGTTACACGGGTGAGGGGGAAAAACTGTTTTTT.

In the case of this clone: Being one base from a much bigger clone, this may be a read error. Other DNA sequences in the same sample also yield this CDR3. The V gene is TRBV5-1, the J gene TRBJ2-2; no clear D. The CDR3 has 14 amino acids. Trimming removed 2 bases from V and 0 bases from J, with 5 bases in between. Germline CDR1 SGHRS, CDR2 YFSETQ. CDR3 sequence reads: CASSLLANTGELFF. In DNA, the CDR3 is TGCGCCAGCAGCTTACTCGCGAACACCGGGGAGCTGTTTTTT.

This sequence joins TRBV11-2 and TRBJ2-3; a weak D match, TRBD2 (6 bases). V was clipped by 1 base and J by 6 bases, with 17 bases between them. The CDR3 has 16 amino acids. The germline V gene encodes CDR1 SGHAT and CDR2 FQNNGV. The CDR3 is CASSLGRGLSGDTQYF. The CDR3 region has the DNA TGTGCCAGCAGCTTAGGGAGGGGTTTGTCGGGCGATACGCAGTATTTT.

With regard to this clone: The CDR3 ends on some other residue instead of the conserved phenylalanine or tryptophan, so this is likely a read error. This chain connects TRBV30 to TRBJ1-5; D ambiguous. The CDR3 has 12 amino acids. Per germline, CDR1 GTSNPN and CDR2 SVGIG (reference sequence). CDR3: CVWAEYNQPQHL. The CDR3 DNA follows: TGTGTCTGGGCGGAGTACAATCAGCCCCAGCATCTT.

The gene calls are TRBV11-2 and TRBJ2-7; unclear D gene. This CDR3 contains 11 residues. Germline CDR1 and CDR2: SGHAT and FQNNGV. V lost 5 bases and J 9 bases, leaving 11 bases between the germline ends. DNA for the CDR3: TGTGCCAGCAGCCCTGCAAGCGCGCAGTACTTC. Protein sequence: CASSPASAQYF.

The rearrangement joins TRBV6-6 to TRBJ1-5; TRBD1 agrees at 7 bases. The germline gives CDR1 MNHNY, CDR2 SVGAGI (reference sequence). The V and J ends lost 6 bases and 4 bases, in that order; junction bases with no gene match: 6. This CDR3 has 14 residues. CDR3: CASRHGGQNQPQHF. As DNA, the CDR3 is TGTGCCAGCAGACACGGGGGACAGAATCAGCCCCAGCATTTT.